This T cell receptor beta chain was recorded in a study of T cells in Graves' hyperthyroidism and ophthalmopathy. Study conclusions and caveats: Classification by a 13 V-J model distinguished ophthalmopathy from stable hyperthyroidism.

Turning to this clonotype: Antigen unknown.

The CDR3 is 17 amino acids. V trimming: 0 bases; J trimming: 3 bases; junction bases outside the gene matches: 9. Germline CDR1 reads MNHEY; CDR2 reads SVGEGT. From RNA transcripts, TCR beta CDR3 regions were amplified. The TCR CDR3 was amplified in a first-round RT-PCR using the HTBI primer set. TCRdb redid the calling of the multiplex PCR reads with MiXCR, one entry per CDR3 protein. The sample shows roughly 200,000 distinct CDR3 sequences, around 20% of them seen only once. The hyperthyroidism patients had all been newly diagnosed, and their disease duration was under 2 months. Their ages ranged from 18 to 65 years. PBMCs came from over 8.5 ml fresh peripheral blood.

The chain recombines TRBV6-2 or TRBV6-3 with TRBJ2-3, with 7 bases lining up with TRBD2. This receptor was obtained from a middle-aged man with Graves' hyperthyroidism. Material: blood. The CDR3 loop reads CASSYSIREGWTDTQYF. The CDR3 DNA is TGTGCCAGCAGTTACTCGATCAGGGAGGGATGGACAGATACGCAGTATTTT.